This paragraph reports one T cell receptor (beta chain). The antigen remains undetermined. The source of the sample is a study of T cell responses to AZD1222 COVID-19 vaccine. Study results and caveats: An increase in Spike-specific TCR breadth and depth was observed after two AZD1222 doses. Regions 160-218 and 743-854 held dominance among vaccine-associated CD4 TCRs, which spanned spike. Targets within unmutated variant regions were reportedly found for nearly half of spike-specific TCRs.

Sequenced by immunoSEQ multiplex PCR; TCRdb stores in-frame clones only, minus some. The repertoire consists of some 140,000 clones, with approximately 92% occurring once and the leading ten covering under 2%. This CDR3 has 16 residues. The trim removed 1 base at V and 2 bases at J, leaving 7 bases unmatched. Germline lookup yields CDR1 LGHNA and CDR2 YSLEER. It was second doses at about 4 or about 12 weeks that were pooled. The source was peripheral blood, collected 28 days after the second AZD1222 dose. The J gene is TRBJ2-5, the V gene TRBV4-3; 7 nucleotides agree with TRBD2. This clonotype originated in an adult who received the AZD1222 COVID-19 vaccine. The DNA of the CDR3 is TGCGCCAGCAGCCAAGGTCTAGCGGCACCTCAAGAGACCCAGTACTTC. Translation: CASSQGLAAPQETQYF.